One and the same sample provided the 21 T cell receptor beta chains below, sequenced in a study of identical twins. TCRdb reanalysed the 5' RACE reads using MiXCR and keeps one entry per CDR3 protein. The profile shows 1.5 million to 2 million distinct CDR3 sequences, roughly 35% of them singletons. The source material was cord blood. The receptors here all came from a newborn girl in good health.

This clonotype has a count of ten or more. The chain joins TRBV2 to TRBJ2-7; D ambiguous. The CDR3 contains 11 residues. The V and J ends lost 7 bases and 0 bases respectively, with 4 bases between them. CDR1 is SNHLY, CDR2 FYNNEI, per germline. This CDR3 is CASTLSYEQYF. Written as DNA, the CDR3 is TGTGCCAGCACTCTCTCCTACGAGCAGTACTTC. Looking up the rest from reference TRBV2 and TRBJ2-7 gives the full variable domain: EPEVTQTPSHQVTQMGQEVILRCVPISNHLYFYWYRQILGQKVEFLVSFYNNEISEKSEIFDDQFSVERPDGSNFTLKIRSTKLEDSAMYFCASTLSYEQYFGPGTRLTVT.

The CDR3 loop is CSEPGAARDTEAFF. The CDR3 coding sequence is TGCAGTGAACCCGGAGCTGCTCGGGACACTGAAGCTTTCTTT. The chain joins TRBV20-1 to TRBJ1-1, with no clear D. V was shortened by 7 bases and J by 3 bases, with 18 bases between the two germline ends. Germline CDR1 and CDR2: DFQATT and SNEGSKA (reference sequence). The CDR3 totals 14 residues.

For this clonotype: Compared with germline, one end of the junction differs, possibly owing to a read error. The rearrangement links TRBV19 to TRBJ2-1; TRBD2 matches 9 bases. Germline values: CDR1 LNHDA, CDR2 SQIVND (reference sequence). The CDR3 runs 15 residues. The chain's CDR3 is CTSSTLAGIYNEQFF. CDR3 nucleotide sequence: TGTACCAGTAGTACCCTAGCGGGGATCTACAATGAGCAGTTCTTC.

The V and J genes are TRBV30 and TRBJ2-2; D possibly corresponds to TRBD1 (5 bases). Germline CDR1 is GTSNPN and CDR2 is SVGIG (reference sequence). CDR3 length: 11 residues. V was shortened by 5 bases and J by 6 bases, with 7 bases between the two germline ends. The CDR3 DNA reads TGTGCCTGGGCCAGGGCCGGGGAGCTGTTTTTT. Its protein is CAWARAGELFF.

This clonotype was observed a handful of times. The genes are TRBV9 and TRBJ1-2; D is unclear. The CDR3 loop spans 16 amino acids. Trimming pared 0 bases from V and 8 bases from J, leaving 20 bases between. The V gene's germline CDR1 is SGDLS and CDR2 YYNGEE. CDR3 nucleotides: TGTGCCAGCAGCGTAGGATTTGTGGGTTCTTCCGCGGGCTACACCTTC. Protein: CASSVGFVGSSAGYTF.

This clonotype has just a few counts. This chain's CDR3 is CASSPRSTGGNEKLFF. The DNA for the CDR3 is TGTGCCAGCTCACCGCGTTCGACAGGGGGAAATGAAAAACTGTTTTTT. The rearrangement uses TRBV18 and TRBJ1-4; 9 bases line up with TRBD1. Germline assignment: CDR1 KGHSH and CDR2 LQKENI. J lost 5 bases, V lost 3 bases, and 7 bases had no gene match. The CDR3 covers 16 residues.

The chain joins TRBV28 to TRBJ1-5, with D tentatively TRBD1 (5 bases). Germline CDR1 reads MDHEN; CDR2 reads SYDVKM. Trimming took 2 bases from V and 3 from J, leaving 11 bases between them. This CDR3 region has 15 residues. The CDR3 protein is CASSLVRVNNQPQHF. CDR3 nucleotide sequence: TGTGCCAGCAGTTTAGTCAGGGTGAACAATCAGCCCCAGCATTTT. The whole variable domain, filled in from reference TRBV28 and TRBJ1-5, reads DVKVTQSSRYLVKRTGEKVFLECVQDMDHENMFWYRQDPGLGLRLIYFSYDVKMKEKGDIPEGYSVSREKKERFSLILESASTNQTSMYLCASSLVRVNNQPQHFGDGTRLSIL.

The CDR3 DNA reads TGTGCCAGCAGCTTAGAGGTTTTTGGCTACACCTTC. This gives the protein CASSLEVFGYTF. This chain links TRBV7-2 with TRBJ1-2; unclear D gene. Germline-derived CDR1 and CDR2 are SGHTA and FQGNSA. The CDR3 totals 12 residues. V lost 1 base and J lost 7, with 7 bases in between.

The sample holds a few counts of this clonotype. The genes are TRBV15 and TRBJ2-7; 9 nucleotides match TRBD2. The CDR3 is 17 residues long. V dropped 2 bases and J dropped 7; count of bases not matched to a gene: 15. The germline CDR1 and CDR2 sequences are LNHNV and YYDKDF (reference sequence). CDR3 sequence: CATSRPLAGVLYNEQYF. CDR3 DNA sequence: TGTGCCACCAGCAGACCATTAGCGGGAGTGCTCTACAATGAGCAGTACTTC. Filled out from reference TRBV15 and TRBJ2-7, the complete variable domain reads DAMVIQNPRYQVTQFGKPVTLSCSQTLNHNVMYWYQQKSSQAPKLLFHYYDKDFNNEADTPDNFQSRRPNTSFCFLDIRSPGLGDTAMYLCATSRPLAGVLYNEQYFGPGTRLTVT.

The rearrangement links TRBV20-1 to TRBJ2-2, with 13 nucleotides matching TRBD2. The CDR3 consists of 18 residues. Germline values: CDR1 DFQATT, CDR2 SNEGSKA (reference sequence). V was pared by 1 base and J by 7 bases, with 12 bases of the junction left unmatched. The CDR3 here is CSARGLAGGLKGGGELFF. The CDR3 bases are TGCAGTGCTAGAGGACTAGCGGGAGGCCTCAAGGGTGGCGGGGAGCTGTTTTTT.

This clonotype was observed a handful of times. The rearrangement uses TRBV25-1 and TRBJ2-7, with D tentatively TRBD1 (6 bases). Germline V lookup: CDR1 MGHDK, CDR2 SYGVNS. This CDR3 region has 14 residues. Trimming took 4 bases from V and 1 from J, leaving 11 bases between them. The CDR3 region is CASSAPTGSYEQYF. As DNA, the CDR3 is TGTGCCAGCAGTGCACCGACAGGATCCTACGAGCAGTACTTC.

As for this clonotype: One end of the junction is discordant with germline, which a read error may explain. V is TRBV5-1 and J is TRBJ2-1; the match to TRBD1 covers 9 bases. The CDR3 has 16 residues. The germline CDR1 and CDR2 sequences are SGHRS and YFSETQ. The DNA for the CDR3 is TGCGCCAGCAGCTCCAGTGACAGGGGGAATAACAATGAGCGGTTCTTC. Its protein product is CASSSSDRGNNNERFF. Together with reference TRBV5-1 and TRBJ2-1, the CDR3 gives the full variable domain: KAGVTQTPRYLIKTRGQQVTLSCSPISGHRSVSWYQQTPGQGLQFLFEYFSETQRNKGNFPGRFSGRQFSNSRSEMNVSTLELGDSALYLCASSSSDRGNNNERFFGPGTRLTVL.

In this sample, this clonotype turned up a few times. The rearrangement uses TRBV5-1 and TRBJ2-5; perhaps TRBD2 as D (6 bases). CDR3 length equals 16 residues. Germline V CDR1 and CDR2: SGHRS, YFSETQ. V was cut by 0 bases and J by 2 bases, with 14 bases left in between. The DNA of the CDR3 is TGCGCCAGCAGCTTGGAAGCGGGCGCGAGGCAAGAGACCCAGTACTTC. Its translation: CASSLEAGARQETQYF. The full variable domain, in which reference TRBV5-1 and TRBJ2-5 provide the parts outside the CDR3, is KAGVTQTPRYLIKTRGQQVTLSCSPISGHRSVSWYQQTPGQGLQFLFEYFSETQRNKGNFPGRFSGRQFSNSRSEMNVSTLELGDSALYLCASSLEAGARQETQYFGPGTRLLVL.

This chain uses TRBV4-2 with TRBJ2-1; 7 bases are a match to TRBD2. The better agreement between TRBJ2-7 and the DNA end casts doubt on the J call. CDR3 length: 16 residues. Germline CDR1 is LGHNA and CDR2 is YNFKEQ. The CDR3 DNA is TGTGCCAGCAGCCAAGCCGGGCCTAGCGGTAGCGATGAGCAGTACTTC. This codes for CASSQAGPSGSDEQYF.

The J gene is TRBJ2-2, the V gene TRBV20-1; the D gene is possibly TRBD2 (6 bases). Trimming stripped 4 bases from V and 4 bases from J, with 13 bases between. CDR3 length: 14 amino acids. Germline V gene sequence: CDR1 DFQATT, CDR2 SNEGSKA (reference sequence). The CDR3 loop is CSATEGLGTGELFF. The CDR3 DNA reads as TGCAGTGCTACGGAGGGGTTGGGCACCGGGGAGCTGTTTTTT.

This chain connects TRBV5-1 to TRBJ1-2; D remains ambiguous. Germline CDR1 reads SGHRS; CDR2 reads YFSETQ. The CDR3 runs to 15 residues. V was shortened by 4 bases and J by 0 bases, with 13 bases between the two germline ends. CDR3: CASSPITLANYGYTF. CDR3 nucleotide sequence: TGCGCCAGCAGCCCGATTACACTCGCTAACTATGGCTACACCTTC.

This clonotype was observed many times. CDR3: CASRPGQGKHIQYF. Written as DNA, the CDR3 is TGTGCCAGCAGGCCGGGACAGGGAAAACACATTCAGTACTTC. This rearrangement joins TRBV6-6 to TRBJ2-4; the match to TRBD1 covers 9 bases. The ends lost 6 bases at V and 8 bases at J; junction bases unmatched: 8. The germline CDR1 and CDR2 sequences are MNHNY and SVGAGI (reference sequence). CDR3 length equals 14 residues.

This clonotype has a handful of counts. The rearrangement links TRBV20-1 to TRBJ1-5; 8 bases match TRBD1. This CDR3 has 14 amino acids. V was clipped by 5 bases and J by 4 bases; unmatched bases: 7. Germline lookup yields CDR1 DFQATT and CDR2 SNEGSKA (reference sequence). As DNA, the CDR3 is TGCAGTGCTCTGACTCGACAGGGGAATCAGCCCCAGCATTTT. Residues: CSALTRQGNQPQHF.

The chain combines TRBV6-6 with TRBJ2-4; no clear D gene. The J call is in doubt because the DNA end fits TRBJ2-7 better. The CDR3 runs 15 residues. Per the germline V gene, CDR1 is MNHNY and CDR2 is SVGAGI (reference sequence). The CDR3 protein is CASSYSGSSTYEQYF. Here the CDR3 DNA reads TGTGCCAGCAGTTACTCGGGCTCTTCTACCTACGAGCAGTACTTC.

For this clonotype: Sequence at one end of the junction differs from germline and may be a read error. This chain links TRBV7-2 with TRBJ1-2, with D perhaps matching TRBD1 (5 bases). Germline values: CDR1 SGHTA, CDR2 FQGNSA. There are 15 residues in the CDR3. The CDR3 DNA follows: TGTGCCGGCAGCTTGGGCTTTTCAGGGACCTATGGCTACACCTTC. Translation gives CAGSLGFSGTYGYTF.

This clonotype was seen more than once but under ten times. This chain links TRBV20-1 with TRBJ2-7; D is unclear. V lost 1 base and J 3 bases, leaving 13 bases between the germline ends. Germline assignment: CDR1 DFQATT and CDR2 SNEGSKA (reference sequence). The CDR3 is made up of 14 amino acids. The CDR3 protein is CSARGGLNYYEQYF. CDR3 in DNA: TGCAGTGCTAGAGGTGGGCTCAACTACTACGAGCAGTACTTC.